This T cell receptor beta chain was recorded in a study of CXCR3-negative and CXCR3-positive naive CD8 T cells. Study-wide results and caveats: CXCR3-positive naive cells carried more hydrophobic TRB CDR3s than CXCR3-negative ones. The study found that naive CXCR3-negative and CXCR3-positive cells shared TRBV-TRBJ usage, while memory cells differed. Between one naive subset and the other, surface CD5 was comparable, and TCR strength was inferred from TRB CDR3 properties. Memory CD8+ cells had much lower diversity, and both naive subsets had comparably high diversity.

TRB cDNA was prepared as libraries by UMI-labeled 5' RACE. One entry per CDR3 protein, without DNA, is what TCRdb gives after re-calling the 5' RACE reads. The sample's table shows about 89,000 distinct CDR3 sequences. The germline V gene encodes CDR1 MNHEY and CDR2 SVGEGT. The CDR3 extends over 17 amino acids. To note about this clonotype: The target antigen is unknown.

The gene calls are TRBV6-2 or TRBV6-3 and TRBJ2-1; TCRdb's D call of TRBD2 is untestable without DNA. The sequenced material came from naive CXCR3+ CD8+ T cells from blood. The subset was: CD45RO-CCR7+CD27+CD95- naive CD8+ T cells expressing CXCR3 (TNR3+). This TCR derives from a human donor in good health. Some clones in this sample may be carry-over from other donors' samples. The CDR3 sequence is CASRSLGLAGGYNEQFF.